This T cell receptor (beta chain) was sequenced for a study of T cell responses to AZD1222 COVID-19 vaccine. A few counts support this clone. Its antigen is undetermined. Trimming cost V 5 bases and J 0 bases, with 13 bases left between them. This CDR3 contains 16 residues. In germline, CDR1 is MGHRA, CDR2 YSYEKL. Overall study findings and caveats: Mostly white British, mostly female donors; authors suggested clonal diversity may be underestimated. Among spike-specific TCRs, nearly half reportedly target unmutated variant regions.

Here immunoSEQ multiplex PCR was the method, and the copy in TCRdb shows in-frame clones only, minus some. In the table there are approximately 100,000 clones, 90% to 95% of which are singletons. Source: peripheral blood, taken on day 0 of AZD1222 vaccination. The source of this sequence is an adult in good health. V and J are TRBV4-1 and TRBJ1-4; the D is unclear. The CDR3 sequence is CASSFLPGPTNEKLFF. The CDR3 nucleotides read TGCGCCAGCAGCTTTCTCCCGGGTCCAACTAATGAAAAACTGTTTTTT.